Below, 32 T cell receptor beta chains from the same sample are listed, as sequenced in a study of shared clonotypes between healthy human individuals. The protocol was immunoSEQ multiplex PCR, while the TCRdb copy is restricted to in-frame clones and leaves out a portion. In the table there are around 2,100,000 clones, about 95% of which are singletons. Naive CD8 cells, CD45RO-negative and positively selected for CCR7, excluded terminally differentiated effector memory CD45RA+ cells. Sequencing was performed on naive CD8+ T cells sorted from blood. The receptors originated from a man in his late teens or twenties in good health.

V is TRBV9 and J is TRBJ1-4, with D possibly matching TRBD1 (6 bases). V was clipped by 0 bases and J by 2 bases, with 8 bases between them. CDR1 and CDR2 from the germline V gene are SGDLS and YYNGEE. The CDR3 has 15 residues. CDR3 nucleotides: TGTGCCAGCAGCGTAGGACAGGTGACTAATGAAAAACTGTTTTTT. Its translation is CASSVGQVTNEKLFF.

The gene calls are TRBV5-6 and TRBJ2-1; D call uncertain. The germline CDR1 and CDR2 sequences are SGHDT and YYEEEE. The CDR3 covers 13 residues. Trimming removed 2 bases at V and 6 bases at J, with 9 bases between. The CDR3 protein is CASSLGMGNEQFF. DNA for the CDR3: TGTGCCAGCAGCTTAGGTATGGGCAATGAGCAGTTCTTC. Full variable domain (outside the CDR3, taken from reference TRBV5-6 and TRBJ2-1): DAGVTQSPTHLIKTRGQQVTLRCSPKSGHDTVSWYQQALGQGPQFIFQYYEEEERQRGNFPDRFSGHQFPNYSSELNVNALLLGDSALYLCASSLGMGNEQFFGPGTRLTVL.

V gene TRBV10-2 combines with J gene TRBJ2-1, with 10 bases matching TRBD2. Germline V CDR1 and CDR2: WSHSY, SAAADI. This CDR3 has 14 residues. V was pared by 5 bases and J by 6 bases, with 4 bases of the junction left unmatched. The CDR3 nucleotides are TGCGCCAGCAGTCTAGCGGGAGCTTTCAATGAGCAGTTCTTC. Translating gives CASSLAGAFNEQFF.

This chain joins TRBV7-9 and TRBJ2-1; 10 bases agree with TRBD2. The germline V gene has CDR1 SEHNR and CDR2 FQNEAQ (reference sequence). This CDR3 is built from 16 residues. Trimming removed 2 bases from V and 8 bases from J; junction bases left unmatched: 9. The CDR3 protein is CASSLTLAGDGDEQFF. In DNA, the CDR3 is TGTGCCAGCAGCTTAACTCTAGCGGGAGATGGGGATGAGCAGTTCTTC. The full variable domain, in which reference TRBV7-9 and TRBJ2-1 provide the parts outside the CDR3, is DTGVSQNPRHKITKRGQNVTFRCDPISEHNRLYWYRQTLGQGPEFLTYFQNEAQLEKSRLLSDRFSAERPKGSFSTLEIQRTEQGDSAMYLCASSLTLAGDGDEQFFGPGTRLTVL.

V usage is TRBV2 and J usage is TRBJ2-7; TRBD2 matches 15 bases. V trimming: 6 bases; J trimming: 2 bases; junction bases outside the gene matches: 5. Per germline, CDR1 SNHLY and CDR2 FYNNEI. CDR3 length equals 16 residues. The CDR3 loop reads CASSHGLAGGAYEQYF. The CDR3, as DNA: TGTGCCAGCAGCCATGGACTAGCGGGAGGGGCCTACGAGCAGTACTTC.

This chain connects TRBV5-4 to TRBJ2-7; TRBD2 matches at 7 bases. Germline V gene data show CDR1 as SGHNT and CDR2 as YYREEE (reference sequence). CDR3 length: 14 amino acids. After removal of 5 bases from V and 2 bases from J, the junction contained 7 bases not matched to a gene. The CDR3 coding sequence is TGTGCCAGCAGTCCCTCGAGCGGGGCCTACGAGCAGTACTTC. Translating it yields CASSPSSGAYEQYF.

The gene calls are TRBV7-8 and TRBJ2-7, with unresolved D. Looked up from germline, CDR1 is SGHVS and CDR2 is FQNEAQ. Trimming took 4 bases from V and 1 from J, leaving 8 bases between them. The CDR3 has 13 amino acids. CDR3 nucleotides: TGTGCCAGCAGCTCCGCTGATTCCTACGAGCAGTACTTC. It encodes CASSSADSYEQYF.

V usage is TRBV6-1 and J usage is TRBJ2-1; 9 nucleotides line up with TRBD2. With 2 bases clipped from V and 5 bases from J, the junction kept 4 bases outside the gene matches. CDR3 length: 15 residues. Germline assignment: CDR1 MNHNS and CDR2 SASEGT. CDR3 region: CASSELAGLNNEQFF. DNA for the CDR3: TGTGCCAGCAGTGAACTAGCGGGGCTAAACAATGAGCAGTTCTTC.

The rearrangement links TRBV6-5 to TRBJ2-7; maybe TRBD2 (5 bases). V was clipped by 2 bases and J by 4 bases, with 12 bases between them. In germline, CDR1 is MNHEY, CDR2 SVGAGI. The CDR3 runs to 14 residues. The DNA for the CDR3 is TGTGCCAGCAGTTACGGCGCTAGCCATTACGAGCAGTACTTC. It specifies CASSYGASHYEQYF.

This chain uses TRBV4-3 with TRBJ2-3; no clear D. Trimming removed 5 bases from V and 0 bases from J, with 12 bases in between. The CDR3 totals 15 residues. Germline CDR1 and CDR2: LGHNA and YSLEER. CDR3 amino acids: CASSYTVSSTDTQYF. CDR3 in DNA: TGCGCCAGCAGCTACACAGTTTCTAGCACAGATACGCAGTATTTT.

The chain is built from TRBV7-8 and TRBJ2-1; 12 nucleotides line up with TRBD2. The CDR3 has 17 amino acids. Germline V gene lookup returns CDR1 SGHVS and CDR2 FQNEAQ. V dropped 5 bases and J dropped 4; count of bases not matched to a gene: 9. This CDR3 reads CASSARLAGALYNEQFF. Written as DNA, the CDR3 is TGTGCCAGCAGCGCTAGACTAGCGGGGGCCCTTTACAATGAGCAGTTCTTC.

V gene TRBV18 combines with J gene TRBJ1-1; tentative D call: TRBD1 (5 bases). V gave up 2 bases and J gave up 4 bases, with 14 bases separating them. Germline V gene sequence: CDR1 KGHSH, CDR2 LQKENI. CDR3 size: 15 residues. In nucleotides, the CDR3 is TGTGCCAGCTCACCAGAGGAGATAAGGGGCACTGAAGCTTTCTTT. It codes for CASSPEEIRGTEAFF.

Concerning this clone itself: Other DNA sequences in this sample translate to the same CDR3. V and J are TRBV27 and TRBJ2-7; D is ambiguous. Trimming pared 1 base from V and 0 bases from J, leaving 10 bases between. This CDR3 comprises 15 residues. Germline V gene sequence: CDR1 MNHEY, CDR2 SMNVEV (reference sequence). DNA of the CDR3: TGTGCCAGCAGTTTATTGGCAGGTAGCTCCTACGAGCAGTACTTC. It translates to CASSLLAGSSYEQYF.

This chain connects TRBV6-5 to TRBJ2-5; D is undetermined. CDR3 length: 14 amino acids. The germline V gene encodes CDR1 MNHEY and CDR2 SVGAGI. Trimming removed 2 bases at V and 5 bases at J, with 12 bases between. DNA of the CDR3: TGTGCCAGCAGTTACAGAGGCGCCCGGGAGACCCAGTACTTC. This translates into CASSYRGARETQYF.

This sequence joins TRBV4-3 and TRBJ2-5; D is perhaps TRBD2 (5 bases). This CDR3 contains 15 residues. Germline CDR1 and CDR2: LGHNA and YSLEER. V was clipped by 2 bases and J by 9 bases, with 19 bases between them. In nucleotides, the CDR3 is TGCGCCAGCAGCCAATGGGAGACTACGGGTGGGGCCCAGTACTTC. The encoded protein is CASSQWETTGGAQYF.

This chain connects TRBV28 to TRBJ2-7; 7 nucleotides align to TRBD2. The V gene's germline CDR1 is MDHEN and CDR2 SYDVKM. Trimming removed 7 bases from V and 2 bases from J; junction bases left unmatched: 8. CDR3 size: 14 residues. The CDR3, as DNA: TGTGCCAGCATCCTACGCGGGGGACCCTACGAGCAGTACTTC. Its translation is CASILRGGPYEQYF.

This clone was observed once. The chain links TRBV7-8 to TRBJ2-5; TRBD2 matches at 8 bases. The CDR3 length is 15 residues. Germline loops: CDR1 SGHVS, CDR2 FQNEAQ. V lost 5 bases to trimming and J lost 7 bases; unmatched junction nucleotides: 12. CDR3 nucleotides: TGTGCCAGCAGCCCCGCAGCGGGAGTATGGGTGACCCAGTACTTC. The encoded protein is CASSPAAGVWVTQYF.

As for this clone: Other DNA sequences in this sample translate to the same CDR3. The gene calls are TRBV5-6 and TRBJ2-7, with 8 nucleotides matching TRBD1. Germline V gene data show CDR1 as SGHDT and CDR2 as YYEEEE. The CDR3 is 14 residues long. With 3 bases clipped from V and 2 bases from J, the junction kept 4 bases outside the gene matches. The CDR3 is CASSSGTGPYEQYF. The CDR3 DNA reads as TGTGCCAGCAGCTCCGGGACAGGCCCCTACGAGCAGTACTTC.

The CDR3 DNA reads TGCGCCAGCAGCTCTACACTTACAGGAAGCTCCTACGAGCAGTACTTC. It translates to CASSSTLTGSSYEQYF. This rearrangement joins TRBV5-1 to TRBJ2-7; weak D call: TRBD1 (5 bases). Per germline, CDR1 SGHRS and CDR2 YFSETQ. The CDR3 consists of 16 residues. V was clipped by 3 bases and J by 0 bases, with 16 bases between them.

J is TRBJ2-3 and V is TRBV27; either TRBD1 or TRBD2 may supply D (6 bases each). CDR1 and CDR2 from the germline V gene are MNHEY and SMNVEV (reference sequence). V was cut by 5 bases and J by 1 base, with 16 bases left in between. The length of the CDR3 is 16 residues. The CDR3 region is CASSGGMAGGTDTQYF. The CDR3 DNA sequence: TGTGCCAGCAGTGGCGGGATGGCAGGGGGCACAGATACGCAGTATTTT.

The CDR3 nucleotides are TGTGCCAGCAGCTTTATGGACGCACAAGAGACCCAGTACTTC. Protein sequence: CASSFMDAQETQYF. The chain employs TRBV11-2 and TRBJ2-5, with D uncertain. This CDR3 spans 14 amino acids. Trimming removed 3 bases at V and 2 bases at J, with 10 bases between. Germline CDR1 SGHAT, CDR2 FQNNGV.

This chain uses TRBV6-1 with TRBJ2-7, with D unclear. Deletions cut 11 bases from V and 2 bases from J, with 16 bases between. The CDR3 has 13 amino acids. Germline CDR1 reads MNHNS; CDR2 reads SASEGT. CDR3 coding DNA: TGTGCCGGCCGGGCCTCTCGAACCTACGAGCAGTACTTC. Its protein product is CAGRASRTYEQYF.

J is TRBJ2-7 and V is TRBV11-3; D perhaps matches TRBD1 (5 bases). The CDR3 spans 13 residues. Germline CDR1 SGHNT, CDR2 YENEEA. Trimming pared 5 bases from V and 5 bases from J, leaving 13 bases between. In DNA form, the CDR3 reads TGTGCCAGCAGCGATCGGACAACCCACGAGCAGTACTTC. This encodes CASSDRTTHEQYF.

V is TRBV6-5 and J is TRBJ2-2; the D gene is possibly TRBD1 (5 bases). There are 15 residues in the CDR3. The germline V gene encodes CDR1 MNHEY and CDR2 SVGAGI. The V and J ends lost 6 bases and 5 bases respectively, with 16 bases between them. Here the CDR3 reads CASSPPFTGTGELFF. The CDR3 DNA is TGTGCCAGCAGCCCCCCCTTTACAGGAACCGGGGAGCTGTTTTTT.

CDR3 coding DNA: TGCGCCAGCAGCCAAGATATTGAGGGCGGGAGCCCCTACGAGCAGTACTTC. Protein: CASSQDIEGGSPYEQYF. The V gene is TRBV4-3, the J gene TRBJ2-7; 7 bases fit TRBD2. Germline V gene data show CDR1 as LGHNA and CDR2 as YSLEER. CDR3 length: 17 residues. Losses at the gene ends were 0 bases for V and 2 bases for J; bases not matched to a gene: 10.

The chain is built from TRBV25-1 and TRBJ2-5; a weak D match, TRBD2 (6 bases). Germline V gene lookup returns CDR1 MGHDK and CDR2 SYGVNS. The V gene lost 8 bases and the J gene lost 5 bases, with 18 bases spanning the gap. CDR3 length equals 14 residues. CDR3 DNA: TGTGCCAGCCGATCGCTTGGGGGGAGGGAGACCCAGTACTTC. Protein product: CASRSLGGRETQYF.

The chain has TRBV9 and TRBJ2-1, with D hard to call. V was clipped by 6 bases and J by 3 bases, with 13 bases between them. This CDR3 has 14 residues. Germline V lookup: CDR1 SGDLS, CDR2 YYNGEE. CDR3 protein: CASNKAEYYNEQFF. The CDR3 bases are TGTGCCAGCAATAAGGCAGAGTACTACAATGAGCAGTTCTTC. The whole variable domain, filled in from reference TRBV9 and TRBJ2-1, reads DSGVTQTPKHLITATGQRVTLRCSPRSGDLSVYWYQQSLDQGLQFLIQYYNGEERAKGNILERFSAQQFPDLHSELNLSSLELGDSALYFCASNKAEYYNEQFFGPGTRLTVL.

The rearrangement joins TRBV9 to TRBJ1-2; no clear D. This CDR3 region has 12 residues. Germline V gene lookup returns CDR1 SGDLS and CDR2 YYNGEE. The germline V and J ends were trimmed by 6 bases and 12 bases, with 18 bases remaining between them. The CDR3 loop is CASNDQGQPHTF. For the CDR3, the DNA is TGTGCCAGCAACGACCAAGGTCAGCCCCACACCTTC.

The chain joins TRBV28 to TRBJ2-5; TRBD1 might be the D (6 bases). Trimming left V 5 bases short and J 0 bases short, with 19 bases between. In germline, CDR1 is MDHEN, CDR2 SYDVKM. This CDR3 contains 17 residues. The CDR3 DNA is TGTGCCAGCAGTGCCCTTTGGACAGAGCTCGACCAAGAGACCCAGTACTTC. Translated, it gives CASSALWTELDQETQYF.

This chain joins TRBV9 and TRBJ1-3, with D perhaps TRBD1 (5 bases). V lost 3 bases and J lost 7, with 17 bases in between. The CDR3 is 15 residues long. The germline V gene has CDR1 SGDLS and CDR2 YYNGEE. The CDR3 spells CASSAETEFGNTIYF. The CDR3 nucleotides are TGTGCCAGCAGCGCCGAGACAGAGTTCGGGAACACCATATATTTT.

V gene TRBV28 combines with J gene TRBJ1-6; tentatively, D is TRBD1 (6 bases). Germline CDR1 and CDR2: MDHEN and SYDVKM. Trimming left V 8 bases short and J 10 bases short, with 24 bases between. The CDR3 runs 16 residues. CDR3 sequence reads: CASYTDGWDKQSPLHF. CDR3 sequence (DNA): TGTGCCAGCTACACCGACGGTTGGGACAAACAATCACCCCTCCACTTT.

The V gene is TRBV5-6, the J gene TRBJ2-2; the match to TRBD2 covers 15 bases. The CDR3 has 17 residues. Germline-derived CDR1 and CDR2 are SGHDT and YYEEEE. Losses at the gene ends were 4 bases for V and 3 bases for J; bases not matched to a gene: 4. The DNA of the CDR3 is TGTGCCAGCAGCCTCTGGACTAGCGGGAGGGACACCGGGGAGCTGTTTTTT. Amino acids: CASSLWTSGRDTGELFF.